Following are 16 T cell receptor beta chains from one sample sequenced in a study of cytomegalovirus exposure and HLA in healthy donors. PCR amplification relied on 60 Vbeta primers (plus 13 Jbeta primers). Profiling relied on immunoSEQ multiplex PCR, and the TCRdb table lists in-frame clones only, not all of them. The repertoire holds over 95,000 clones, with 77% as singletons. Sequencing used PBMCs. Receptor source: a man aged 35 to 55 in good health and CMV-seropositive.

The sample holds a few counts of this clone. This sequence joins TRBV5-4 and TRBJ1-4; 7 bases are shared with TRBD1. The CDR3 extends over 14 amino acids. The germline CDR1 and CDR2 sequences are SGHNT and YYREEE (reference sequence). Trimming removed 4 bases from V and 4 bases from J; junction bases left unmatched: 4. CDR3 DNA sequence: TGTGCCAGCAGCCCAGGGACAGATAATGAAAAACTGTTTTTT. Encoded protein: CASSPGTDNEKLFF.

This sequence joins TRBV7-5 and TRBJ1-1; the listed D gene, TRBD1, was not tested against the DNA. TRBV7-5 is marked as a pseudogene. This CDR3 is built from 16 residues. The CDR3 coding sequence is TGTGCCAGAAGCTTAGAACAGGTCCGTATGAACACTGAAGCTTTCTTT. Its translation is CARSLEQVRMNTEAFF.

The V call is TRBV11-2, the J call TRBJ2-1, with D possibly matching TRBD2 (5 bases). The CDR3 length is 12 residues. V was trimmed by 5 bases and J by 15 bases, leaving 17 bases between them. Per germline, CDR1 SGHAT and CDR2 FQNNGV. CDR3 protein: CASSARGHVVFF. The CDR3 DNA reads TGTGCCAGCAGCGCTCGGGGTCATGTTGTGTTCTTC.

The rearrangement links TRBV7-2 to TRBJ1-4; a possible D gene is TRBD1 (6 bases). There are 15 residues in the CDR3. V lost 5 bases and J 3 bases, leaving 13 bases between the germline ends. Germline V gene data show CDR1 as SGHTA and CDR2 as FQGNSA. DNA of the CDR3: TGTGCCAGCAGCACCTACCAGGGGTCTAATGAAAAACTGTTTTTT. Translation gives CASSTYQGSNEKLFF.

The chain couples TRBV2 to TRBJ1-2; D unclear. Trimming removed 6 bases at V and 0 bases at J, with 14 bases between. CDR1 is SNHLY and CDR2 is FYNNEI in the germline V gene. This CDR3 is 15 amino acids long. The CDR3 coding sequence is TGTGCCAGCAGCATCCGGGTCGTGGCTAACTATGGCTACACCTTC. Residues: CASSIRVVANYGYTF.

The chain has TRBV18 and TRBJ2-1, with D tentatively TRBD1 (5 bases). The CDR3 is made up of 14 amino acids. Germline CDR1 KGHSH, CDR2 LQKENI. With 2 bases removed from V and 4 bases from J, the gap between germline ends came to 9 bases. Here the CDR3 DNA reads TGTGCCAGCTCACCAGCGAAGGGGTACAATGAGCAGTTCTTC. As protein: CASSPAKGYNEQFF.

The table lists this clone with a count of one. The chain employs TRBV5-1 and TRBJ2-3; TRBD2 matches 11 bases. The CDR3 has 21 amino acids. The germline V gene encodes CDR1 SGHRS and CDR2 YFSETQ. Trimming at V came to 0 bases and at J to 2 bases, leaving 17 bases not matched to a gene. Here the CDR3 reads CASSLVGWLAGGSHFTDTQYF. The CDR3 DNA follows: TGCGCCAGCAGCTTGGTAGGTTGGCTAGCGGGGGGCAGCCACTTCACAGATACGCAGTATTTT.

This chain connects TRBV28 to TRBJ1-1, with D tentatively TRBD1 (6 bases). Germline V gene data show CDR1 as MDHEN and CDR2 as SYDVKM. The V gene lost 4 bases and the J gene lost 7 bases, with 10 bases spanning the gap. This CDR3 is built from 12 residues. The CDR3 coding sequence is TGTGCCAGCAGTTCACAGGGCCGTGAAGCTTTCTTT. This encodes CASSSQGREAFF.

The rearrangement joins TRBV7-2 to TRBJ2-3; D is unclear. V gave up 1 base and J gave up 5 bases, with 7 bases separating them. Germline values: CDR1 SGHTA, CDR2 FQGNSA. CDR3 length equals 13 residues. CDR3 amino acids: CASSLGSGDTQYF. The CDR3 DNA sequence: TGTGCCAGCAGCTTAGGTTCGGGAGATACGCAGTATTTT.

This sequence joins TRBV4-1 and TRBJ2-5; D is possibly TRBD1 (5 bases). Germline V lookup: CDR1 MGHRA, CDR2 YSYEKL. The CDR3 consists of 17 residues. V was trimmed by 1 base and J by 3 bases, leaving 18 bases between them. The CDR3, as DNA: TGCGCCAGCAGCCAAGGGTTCACCGGGCCCAGGGAAGAGACCCAGTACTTC. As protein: CASSQGFTGPREETQYF.

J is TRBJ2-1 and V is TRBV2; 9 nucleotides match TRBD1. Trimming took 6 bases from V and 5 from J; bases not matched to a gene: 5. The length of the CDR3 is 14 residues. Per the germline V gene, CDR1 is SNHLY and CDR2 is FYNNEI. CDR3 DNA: TGTGCCAGCAGAATTAGGACAGGGGACAATGAGCAGTTCTTC. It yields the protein CASRIRTGDNEQFF.

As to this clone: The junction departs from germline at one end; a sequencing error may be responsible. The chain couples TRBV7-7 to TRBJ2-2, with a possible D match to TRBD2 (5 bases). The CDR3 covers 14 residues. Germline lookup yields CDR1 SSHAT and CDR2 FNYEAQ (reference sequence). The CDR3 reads CASSLSRDTGELFF. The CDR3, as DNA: TGTGCTAGCAGCTTATCGCGGGACACCGGGGAGCTGTTTTTT. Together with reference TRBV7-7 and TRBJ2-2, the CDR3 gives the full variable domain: GAGVSQSPRYKVTKRGQDVTLRCDPISSHATLYWYQQALGQGPEFLTYFNYEAQPDKSGLPSDRFSAERPEGSISTLTIQRTEQRDSAMYRCASSLSRDTGELFFGEGSRLTVL.

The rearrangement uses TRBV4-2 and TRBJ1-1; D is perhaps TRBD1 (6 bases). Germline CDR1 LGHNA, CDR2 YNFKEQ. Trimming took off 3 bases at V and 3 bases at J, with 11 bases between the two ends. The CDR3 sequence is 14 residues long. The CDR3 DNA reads TGTGCCAGCAGCCAGAGAGACAGGTACACTGAAGCTTTCTTT. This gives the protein CASSQRDRYTEAFF.

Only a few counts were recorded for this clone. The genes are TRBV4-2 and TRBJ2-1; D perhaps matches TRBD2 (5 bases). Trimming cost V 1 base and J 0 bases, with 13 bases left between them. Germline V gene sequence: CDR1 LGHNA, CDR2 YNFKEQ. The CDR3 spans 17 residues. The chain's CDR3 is CASSQVSSLSSYNEQFF. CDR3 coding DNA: TGTGCCAGCAGCCAAGTGTCTAGCCTGAGCTCCTACAATGAGCAGTTCTTC.

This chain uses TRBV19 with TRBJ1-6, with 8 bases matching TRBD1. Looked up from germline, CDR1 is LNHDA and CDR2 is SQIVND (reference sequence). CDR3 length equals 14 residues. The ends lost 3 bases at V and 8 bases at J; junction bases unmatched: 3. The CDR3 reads CASSIQGAYSPLHF. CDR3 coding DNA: TGTGCCAGTAGTATCCAGGGGGCGTATTCACCCCTCCACTTT.

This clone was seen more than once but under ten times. This chain's CDR3 is CASSELGGRNEKLFF. The CDR3 nucleotides read TGCGCCAGCAGTGAGCTTGGGGGCCGTAATGAAAAACTGTTTTTT. The chain couples TRBV10-2 to TRBJ1-4; possible D gene TRBD1, 6 bases. V lost 2 bases and J 4 bases, leaving 11 bases between the germline ends. This CDR3 region has 15 residues. In germline, CDR1 is WSHSY, CDR2 SAAADI.